This note documents a single T cell receptor (beta chain) sequence. The antigen it binds to is not known. A read error may account for a junction end that differs from germline. These data come from a study of blood T cell repertoires in COVID-19 (dated by TCRdb to 2018 to 2020). With regard to the full study: The collaborator samples originated in the United States, Italy and Spain and spanned the acute and convalescent phases of COVID-19. A freely available public database, intended as a resource for researchers studying the immune response to SARS-CoV-2, is where the repertoires were released. Where available, HLA class I and class II types were taken from metadata supplied by the sample provider and were not determined by assay-based typing. The material from the prospective study consisted of cDNA or gDNA derived from T cells, B-cell-depleted T cells, or PBMCs. Subjects who had been exposed to COVID-19, were actively infected with it, or had recovered from it provided the deeply sampled blood TCRbeta repertoires that made up the dataset. A de-identified subject ID, COVID-19 status, age in years and sex were almost always included in the sample metadata. Samples came from the ongoing ImmuneRACE study (first 160 participants) plus 1,254 subjects from 6 global collaborators. The paper's findings and limits, for the study overall: The quantity of clinical and demographic metadata differed by source and by participant and was supplied without curation.

The collaborating institutions used their own protocols to collect whole blood in K2EDTA tubes. Collaborator samples were shipped for TCRbeta analysis as frozen whole blood, isolated PBMCs, or DNA extracted from either sample type. From its cysteine to its phenylalanine, the CDR3 spans 13 amino acids. Solely the CDR3 DNA is kept, with 39 bases framed from the first base. Taken from the germline V gene, the CDR1 and CDR2 loops are MNHNS and SASEGT. TCRbeta CDR3 regions were amplified from genomic DNA by means of the immunoSEQ Assay, a bias-controlled multiplex PCR. Turning to the authors' computational methods: Nucleated cell counts per sample were estimated from amplification of reference gene primers within the assay. To quantify the absolute abundance of each unique TCRbeta CDR3 rearrangement, sequence reads were collapsed and filtered. For each sample, productive Simpson clonality was calculated as the square root of Simpson's diversity index across productive rearrangements. TCRdb's version of the immuneACCESS table is confined to in-frame rearrangements and falls short of the full clone set. An unresolved V gene accounts for under half of the shortfall where checked; the remainder is of unknown origin. V and J calls and clone size are given by that table; D and trimming were obtained from the DNA. This sample lists about 210,000 clones; almost 85% were detected once. Approximately 8.1% of the sample belongs to the ten largest clones.

The chain was built from TRBV6-1 and TRBJ2-7, and 7 junction bases match TRBD2. The TCR sequence derives from a woman aged 50 to 65 with active or convalescent COVID-19. The material sequenced was peripheral blood. The base sequence is TGTGCCAGCAGGCAACCGGGACTACACGAACAGTACTTC. Its amino acids are CASRQPGLHEQYF.